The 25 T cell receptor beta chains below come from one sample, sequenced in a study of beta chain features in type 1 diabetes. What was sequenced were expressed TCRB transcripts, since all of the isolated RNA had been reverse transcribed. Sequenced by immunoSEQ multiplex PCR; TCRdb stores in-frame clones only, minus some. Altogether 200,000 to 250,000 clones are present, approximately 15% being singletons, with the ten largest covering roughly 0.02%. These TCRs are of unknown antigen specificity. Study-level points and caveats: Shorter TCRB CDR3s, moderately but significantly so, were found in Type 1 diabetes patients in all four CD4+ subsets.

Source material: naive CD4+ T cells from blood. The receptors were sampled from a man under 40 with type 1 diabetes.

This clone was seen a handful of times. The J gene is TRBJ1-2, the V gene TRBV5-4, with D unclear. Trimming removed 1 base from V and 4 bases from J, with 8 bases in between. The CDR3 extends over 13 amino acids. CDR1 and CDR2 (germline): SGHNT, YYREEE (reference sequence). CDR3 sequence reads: CASSLPLLYGYTF. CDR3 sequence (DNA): TGTGCCAGCAGCTTGCCCTTACTCTATGGCTACACCTTC. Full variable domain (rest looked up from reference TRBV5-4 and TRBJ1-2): ETGVTQSPTHLIKTRGQQVTLRCSSQSGHNTVSWYQQALGQGPQFIFQYYREEENGRGNFPPRFSGLQFPNYSSELNVNALELDDSALYLCASSLPLLYGYTFGSGTRLTVV.

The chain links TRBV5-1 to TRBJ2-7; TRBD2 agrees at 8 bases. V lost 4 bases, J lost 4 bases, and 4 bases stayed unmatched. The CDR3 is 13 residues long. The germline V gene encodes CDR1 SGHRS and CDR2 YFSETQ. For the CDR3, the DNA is TGCGCCAGCAGCCCCGGGGGGGGTTACGAGCAGTACTTC. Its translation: CASSPGGGYEQYF. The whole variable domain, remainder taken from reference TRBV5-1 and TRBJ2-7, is KAGVTQTPRYLIKTRGQQVTLSCSPISGHRSVSWYQQTPGQGLQFLFEYFSETQRNKGNFPGRFSGRQFSNSRSEMNVSTLELGDSALYLCASSPGGGYEQYFGPGTRLTVT.

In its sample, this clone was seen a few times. The CDR3: CSVEERQARGYTF. The CDR3 bases are TGCAGCGTTGAGGAAAGACAGGCGCGGGGCTACACCTTC. This chain links TRBV29-1 with TRBJ1-2, with D possibly matching TRBD1 (6 bases). Trimming shortened V by 3 bases and J by 8 bases, and 16 bases separated the two germline ends. The CDR3 is 13 residues long. CDR1 and CDR2 (germline): SQVTM, ANQGSEA.

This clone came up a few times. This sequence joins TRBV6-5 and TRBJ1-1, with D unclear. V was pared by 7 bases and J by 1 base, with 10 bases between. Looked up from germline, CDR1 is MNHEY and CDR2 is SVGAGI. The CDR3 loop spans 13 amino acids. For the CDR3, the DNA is TGTGCCAGCATTGGTCGGTCGAACACTGAAGCTTTCTTT. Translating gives CASIGRSNTEAFF.

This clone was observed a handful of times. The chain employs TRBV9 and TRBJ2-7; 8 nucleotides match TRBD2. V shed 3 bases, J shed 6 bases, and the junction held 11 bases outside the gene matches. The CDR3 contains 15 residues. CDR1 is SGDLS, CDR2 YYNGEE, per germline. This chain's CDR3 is CASSGGGLGEREQYF. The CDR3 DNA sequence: TGTGCCAGCAGCGGCGGGGGGCTAGGAGAGCGCGAGCAGTACTTC.

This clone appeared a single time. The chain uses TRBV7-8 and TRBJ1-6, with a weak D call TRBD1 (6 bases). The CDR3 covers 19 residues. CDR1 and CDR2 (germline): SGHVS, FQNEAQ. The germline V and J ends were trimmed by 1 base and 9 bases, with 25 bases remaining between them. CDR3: CASSLGLGGAALVRSPLHF. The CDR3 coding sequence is TGTGCCAGCAGCTTAGGCTTGGGGGGGGCCGCTTTAGTTCGTTCACCCCTCCACTTT.

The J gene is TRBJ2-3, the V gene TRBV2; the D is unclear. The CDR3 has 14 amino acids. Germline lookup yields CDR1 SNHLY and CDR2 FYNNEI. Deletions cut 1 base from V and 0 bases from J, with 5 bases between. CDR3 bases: TGTGCCAGCAGTGAAGGTCCGAGCACAGATACGCAGTATTTT. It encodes CASSEGPSTDTQYF.

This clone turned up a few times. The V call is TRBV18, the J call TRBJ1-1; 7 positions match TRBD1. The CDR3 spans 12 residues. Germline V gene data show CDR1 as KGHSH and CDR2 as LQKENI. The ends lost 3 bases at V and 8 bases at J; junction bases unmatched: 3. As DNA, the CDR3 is TGTGCCAGCTCACCCGACAGGGTGGAAGCTTTCTTT. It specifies CASSPDRVEAFF.

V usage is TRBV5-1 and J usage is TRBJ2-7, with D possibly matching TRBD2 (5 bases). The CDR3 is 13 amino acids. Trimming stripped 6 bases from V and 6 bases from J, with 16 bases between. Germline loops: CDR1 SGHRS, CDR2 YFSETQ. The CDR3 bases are TGCGCCAGCACTGGTGGGGTCGCGGGCGAGCAGTACTTC. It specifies CASTGGVAGEQYF.

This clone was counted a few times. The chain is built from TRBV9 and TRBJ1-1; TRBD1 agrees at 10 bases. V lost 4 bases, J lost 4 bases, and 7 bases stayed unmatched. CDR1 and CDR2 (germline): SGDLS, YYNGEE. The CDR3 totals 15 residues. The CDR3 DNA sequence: TGTGCCAGCAGCCCGAGACAGGGGGCCGGCACTGAAGCTTTCTTT. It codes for CASSPRQGAGTEAFF.

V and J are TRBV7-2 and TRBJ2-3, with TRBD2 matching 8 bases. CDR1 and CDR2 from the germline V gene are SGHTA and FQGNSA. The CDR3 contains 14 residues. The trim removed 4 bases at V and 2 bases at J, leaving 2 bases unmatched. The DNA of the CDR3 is TGTGCCAGCAGCTCACTAGCGGTCACAGATACGCAGTATTTT. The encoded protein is CASSSLAVTDTQYF. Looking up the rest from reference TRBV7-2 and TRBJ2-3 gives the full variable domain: GAGVSQSPSNKVTEKGKDVELRCDPISGHTALYWYRQSLGQGLEFLIYFQGNSAPDKSGLPSDRFSAERTGGSVSTLTIQRTQQEDSAVYLCASSSLAVTDTQYFGPGTRLTVL.

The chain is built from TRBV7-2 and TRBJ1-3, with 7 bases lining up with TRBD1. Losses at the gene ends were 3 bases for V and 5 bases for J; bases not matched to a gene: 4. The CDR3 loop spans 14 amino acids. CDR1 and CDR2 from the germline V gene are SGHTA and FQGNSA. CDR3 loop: CASSLTGSRNTIYF. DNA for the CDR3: TGTGCCAGCAGCTTGACAGGGAGTCGAAACACCATATATTTT.

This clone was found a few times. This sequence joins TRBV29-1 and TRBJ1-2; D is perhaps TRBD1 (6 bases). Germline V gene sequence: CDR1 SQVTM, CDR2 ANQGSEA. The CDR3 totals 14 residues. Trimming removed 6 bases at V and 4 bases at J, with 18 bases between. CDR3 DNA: TGCAGCGTGGCCGGGACAACGATGGGCTATGGCTACACCTTC. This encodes CSVAGTTMGYGYTF.

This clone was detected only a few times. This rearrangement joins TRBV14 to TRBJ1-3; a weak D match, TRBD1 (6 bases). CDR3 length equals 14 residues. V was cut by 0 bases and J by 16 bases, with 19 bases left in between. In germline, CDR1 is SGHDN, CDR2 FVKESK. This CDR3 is CASSQDMRQAPMYF. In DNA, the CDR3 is TGTGCCAGCAGCCAAGATATGCGACAGGCCCCGATGTATTTT.

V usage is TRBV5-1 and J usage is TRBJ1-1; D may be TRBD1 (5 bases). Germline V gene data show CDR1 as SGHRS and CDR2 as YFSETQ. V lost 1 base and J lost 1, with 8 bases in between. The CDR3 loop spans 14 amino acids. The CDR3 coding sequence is TGCGCCAGCAGCTTGCAGGGTCAGAACACTGAAGCTTTCTTT. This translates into CASSLQGQNTEAFF.

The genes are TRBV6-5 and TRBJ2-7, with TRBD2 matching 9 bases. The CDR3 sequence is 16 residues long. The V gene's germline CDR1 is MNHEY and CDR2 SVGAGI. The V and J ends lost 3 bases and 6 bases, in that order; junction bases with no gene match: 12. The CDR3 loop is CASSYSHSGSSGEQYF. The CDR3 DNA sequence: TGTGCCAGCAGTTATTCCCATAGCGGGAGTTCGGGCGAGCAGTACTTC.

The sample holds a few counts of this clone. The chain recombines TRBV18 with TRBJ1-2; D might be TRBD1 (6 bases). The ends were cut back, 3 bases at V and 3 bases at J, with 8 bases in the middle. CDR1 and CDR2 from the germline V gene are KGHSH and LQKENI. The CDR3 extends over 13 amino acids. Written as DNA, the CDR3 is TGTGCCAGCTCACCGGACAGCTACTATGGCTACACCTTC. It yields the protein CASSPDSYYGYTF.

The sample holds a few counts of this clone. The CDR3 sequence is CAWSVVRDGELFF. CDR3 bases: TGTGCCTGGAGTGTAGTCCGGGACGGGGAGCTGTTTTTT. The rearrangement uses TRBV30 and TRBJ2-2; D is possibly TRBD2 (5 bases). Deletions cut 0 bases from V and 7 bases from J, with 9 bases between. CDR3 length equals 13 residues. CDR1 is GTSNPN, CDR2 SVGIG, per germline (reference sequence).

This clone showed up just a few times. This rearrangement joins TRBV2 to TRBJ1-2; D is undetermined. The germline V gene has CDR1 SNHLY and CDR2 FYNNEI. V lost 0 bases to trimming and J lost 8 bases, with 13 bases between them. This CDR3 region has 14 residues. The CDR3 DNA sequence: TGTGCCAGCAGTGAAGCCCGGGTTCCGAACGGCTACACCTTC. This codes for CASSEARVPNGYTF.

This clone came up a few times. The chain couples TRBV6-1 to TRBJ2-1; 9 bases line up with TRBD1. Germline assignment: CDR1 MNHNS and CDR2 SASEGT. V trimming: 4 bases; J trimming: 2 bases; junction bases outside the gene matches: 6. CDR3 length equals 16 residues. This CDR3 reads CASSVATGGTYNEQFF. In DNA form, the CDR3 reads TGTGCCAGCAGTGTGGCAACAGGGGGCACCTACAATGAGCAGTTCTTC.

As DNA, the CDR3 is TGTGCCACCAGCAGAGCAGGGACTAGCGGGAGTTGGGGCCAAAACATTCAGTACTTC. Translation: CATSRAGTSGSWGQNIQYF. The chain is built from TRBV15 and TRBJ2-4, with TRBD2 matching 14 bases. Looked up from germline, CDR1 is LNHNV and CDR2 is YYDKDF (reference sequence). Unmatched junction bases numbered 10, after V lost 1 base and J lost 5 bases. This CDR3 has 19 residues. Drawing the rest from reference TRBV15 and TRBJ2-4, the complete variable domain is DAMVIQNPRYQVTQFGKPVTLSCSQTLNHNVMYWYQQKSSQAPKLLFHYYDKDFNNEADTPDNFQSRRPNTSFCFLDIRSPGLGDTAMYLCATSRAGTSGSWGQNIQYFGAGTRLSVL.

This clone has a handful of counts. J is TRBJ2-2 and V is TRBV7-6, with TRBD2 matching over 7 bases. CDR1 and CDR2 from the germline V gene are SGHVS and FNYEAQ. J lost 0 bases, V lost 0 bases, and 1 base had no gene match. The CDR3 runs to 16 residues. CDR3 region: CASSLAGGTNTGELFF. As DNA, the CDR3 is TGTGCCAGCAGCTTAGCGGGGGGGACGAACACCGGGGAGCTGTTTTTT.

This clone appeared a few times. The CDR3, as DNA: TGTGCCATCAGCGGGACTCCTGGTAACTATGGCTACACCTTC. Encoded protein: CAISGTPGNYGYTF. The chain employs TRBV10-3 and TRBJ1-2; D may be TRBD1 (5 bases). The germline CDR1 and CDR2 sequences are ENHRY and SYGVKD. Trimming pared 6 bases from V and 1 base from J, leaving 12 bases between. CDR3 size: 14 residues.

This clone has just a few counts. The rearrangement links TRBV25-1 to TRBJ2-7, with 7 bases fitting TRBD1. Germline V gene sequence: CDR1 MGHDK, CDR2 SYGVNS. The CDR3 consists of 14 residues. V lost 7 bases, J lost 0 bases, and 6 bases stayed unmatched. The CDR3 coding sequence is TGTGCCAGCACCCGGACAGGTCGCTCCTACGAGCAGTACTTC. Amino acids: CASTRTGRSYEQYF.

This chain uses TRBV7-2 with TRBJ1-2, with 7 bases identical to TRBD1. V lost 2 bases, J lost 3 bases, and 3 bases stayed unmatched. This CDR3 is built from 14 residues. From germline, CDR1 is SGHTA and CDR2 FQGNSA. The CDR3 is CASSLTQGDYGYTF. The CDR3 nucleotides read TGTGCCAGCAGCTTAACCCAGGGGGACTATGGCTACACCTTC.